The source of this T cell receptor beta chain is a study of T-cell reconstitution after alpha-beta-depleted transplantation in children. A TCRbeta library incorporating unique molecular identifiers was prepared. One entry per CDR3 protein results from TCRdb running MiXCR on the PCR reads. The sample consists of around 100,000 distinct CDR3 sequences, around 6.1% of them appearing once. The study, taken as a whole, reports: Reports say that about two months after transplant, the alpha-beta T cells came out of several hundred graft clones that had expanded. Diversity and T-cell counts at one year after transplant derived mostly from new T cells. Elevated TCRbeta diversity at day 60 was traced, in some patients, to surviving recipient T cells and thymic progenitors.

This clonotype showed up many times. Its specificity is not known. Trimming left V 2 bases short and J 1 base short, with 17 bases between. The CDR3 contains 17 residues. Germline CDR1 reads LNHNV; CDR2 reads YYDKDF (reference sequence). The TCR comes from a female patient aged 2-15 years who had a stem cell transplant for Fanconi anemia, so the T cells may come from the graft donor. Sequenced here: PBMCs, mostly from graft donor cells, sampled 60 days after TCRalphabeta/CD19-depleted stem cell transplant. The rearrangement links TRBV15 to TRBJ2-5; D unclear. The CDR3, as DNA: TGTGCCACCAGCAGAATGGGTCTCGGGCCCATCCAAGAGACCCAGTACTTC. As protein: CATSRMGLGPIQETQYF. Full variable domain (missing parts from reference TRBV15 and TRBJ2-5): DAMVIQNPRYQVTQFGKPVTLSCSQTLNHNVMYWYQQKSSQAPKLLFHYYDKDFNNEADTPDNFQSRRPNTSFCFLDIRSPGLGDTAMYLCATSRMGLGPIQETQYFGPGTRLLVL.